This TCR beta chain was obtained from a study of CD8+ T cells in alopecia areata. Germline assignment: CDR1 DFQATT and CDR2 SNEGSKA (reference sequence). V lost 4 bases and J 8 bases, leaving 3 bases between the germline ends. This CDR3 is 9 amino acids long. Sequencing used cDNA as its template, made by extracting RNA and reverse transcribing it. Here immunoSEQ multiplex PCR was the method, and the copy in TCRdb shows in-frame clones only, minus some. The table records around 65,000 clones, under 55% of them present only once. The sequence was collected from a human donor with alopecia areata. Sequencing used CD8+ T cells sorted from blood, obtained at week 0. The chain combines TRBV20-1 with TRBJ2-4; no reliable D call. The CDR3 sequence: CSANDIQYF. The CDR3, as DNA: TGCAGTGCTAATGACATTCAGTACTTC.